Listed here are 22 T cell receptor beta chains from one sample, sequenced in a study of early T cells in non-severe SARS-CoV-2 infection. TCRdb independently ran MiXCR on the 5' RACE reads; one entry per CDR3 protein. The sample carries roughly 40,000 distinct CDR3 sequences, 4.7% recorded once. The sample taken for sequencing was whole blood. Receptors originate from an adult who was a healthcare worker with PCR-confirmed SARS-CoV-2 infection or an uninfected control (not recorded which).

The chain is built from TRBV6-5 and TRBJ1-2, with 7 nucleotides matching TRBD1. The CDR3 has 14 residues. CDR1 and CDR2 (germline): MNHEY, SVGAGI. Losses at the gene ends were 5 bases for V and 2 bases for J; bases not matched to a gene: 5. The DNA for the CDR3 is TGTGCCAGCAGTCGGGACAGATCAAACTATGGCTACACCTTC. The encoded protein is CASSRDRSNYGYTF.

In this sample, this clonotype turned up many times. This rearrangement joins TRBV28 to TRBJ1-2; D is possibly TRBD1 (5 bases). The CDR3 length is 14 residues. Trimming took 2 bases from V and 4 from J, leaving 11 bases between them. CDR1 is MDHEN, CDR2 SYDVKM, per germline. The CDR3 reads CASSLIGASYGYTF. The CDR3 coding sequence is TGTGCCAGCAGTTTAATCGGGGCAAGCTATGGCTACACCTTC.

The chain employs TRBV28 and TRBJ2-7; 9 bases line up with TRBD2. Germline V gives CDR1 MDHEN, CDR2 SYDVKM. The V gene end was trimmed by 6 bases and the J gene end by 2 bases; junction bases not matched to a gene: 2. CDR3 length: 13 amino acids. DNA of the CDR3: TGTGCCAGCAGGACTAGCGGTACCTACGAGCAGTACTTC. This sequence encodes CASRTSGTYEQYF.

This clonotype is medium-sized (0.01 to 0.1%). The chain has TRBV20-1 and TRBJ1-5; a possible D gene is TRBD1 (6 bases). CDR3 length: 16 residues. Germline lookup yields CDR1 DFQATT and CDR2 SNEGSKA (reference sequence). V lost 0 bases and J 7 bases, leaving 19 bases between the germline ends. CDR3 protein: CSARDMARGSLQPQHF. The CDR3 DNA follows: TGCAGTGCTAGAGATATGGCCAGGGGAAGTTTGCAGCCCCAGCATTTT.

This clonotype was observed many times. This chain uses TRBV20-1 with TRBJ1-5, with TRBD1 matching 8 bases. With 3 bases clipped from V and 5 bases from J, the junction kept 9 bases outside the gene matches. Per the germline V gene, CDR1 is DFQATT and CDR2 is SNEGSKA (reference sequence). CDR3 size: 15 residues. DNA for the CDR3: TGCAGTGCTAGCAAGTCGGGACAGGAACATCAGCCCCAGCATTTT. Residues: CSASKSGQEHQPQHF.

This clonotype was seen a few times. The genes are TRBV5-1 and TRBJ2-2, with TRBD1 matching over 8 bases. This CDR3 region has 15 residues. Germline CDR1 reads SGHRS; CDR2 reads YFSETQ. Germline trimming cut 0 bases from V and 4 bases from J; bases unmatched to any gene: 2. CDR3 in DNA: TGCGCCAGCAGCTTGGCAGGGGGCAGCACCGGGGAGCTGTTTTTT. Encoded protein: CASSLAGGSTGELFF.

This chain joins TRBV5-6 and TRBJ1-6, with D possibly being TRBD1 (5 bases). The V end was cut by 1 base, the J end by 7 bases, with 9 bases between. The CDR3 spans 14 residues. Germline V CDR1 and CDR2: SGHDT, YYEEEE. CDR3 amino acids: CASSLRGPNSPLHF. CDR3 sequence (DNA): TGTGCCAGCAGCTTGAGGGGCCCGAATTCACCCCTCCACTTT.

This clonotype was counted only a few times. The chain recombines TRBV6-5 with TRBJ1-2, with 9 bases identical to TRBD1. The CDR3 runs 15 residues. With V trimmed by 6 bases and J by 7 bases, 12 bases remained unmatched. Per the germline V gene, CDR1 is MNHEY and CDR2 is SVGAGI. CDR3 amino acids: CASRKTGGESRGYTF. As DNA, the CDR3 is TGTGCCAGCAGGAAAACAGGGGGCGAGAGTCGTGGCTACACCTTC.

CDR3: CAWGQGSAAFF. The CDR3 DNA is TGTGCCTGGGGACAGGGGAGTGCAGCTTTCTTT. The J gene is TRBJ1-1, the V gene TRBV30; 9 bases line up with TRBD1. CDR3 length: 11 residues. V was clipped by 5 bases and J by 10 bases; unmatched bases: 5. CDR1 is GTSNPN, CDR2 SVGIG, per germline (reference sequence). Filled out from reference TRBV30 and TRBJ1-1, the complete variable domain reads SQTIHQWPATLVQPVGSPLSLECTVEGTSNPNLYWYRQAAGRGLQLLFYSVGIGQISSEVPQNLSASRPQDRQFILSSKKLLLSDSGFYLCAWGQGSAAFFGQGTRLTVV.

This clonotype was observed many times. Written as DNA, the CDR3 is TGTGCCAGCAGCTCAGCGGGGTTCGCCTACAATGAGCAGTTCTTC. Its translation is CASSSAGFAYNEQFF. The V call is TRBV11-2, the J call TRBJ2-1, with 7 nucleotides matching TRBD2. The CDR3 is 15 residues long. In germline, CDR1 is SGHAT, CDR2 FQNNGV. The J segment lost 2 bases and the V segment lost 4 bases, leaving 5 bases of the junction unmatched. The entire variable domain, with the rest obtained from reference TRBV11-2 and TRBJ2-1, is as follows: EAGVAQSPRYKIIEKRQSVAFWCNPISGHATLYWYQQILGQGPKLLIQFQNNGVVDDSQLPKDRFSAERLKGVDSTLKIQPAKLEDSAVYLCASSSAGFAYNEQFFGPGTRLTVL.

This clonotype has at least ten counts. V gene TRBV4-1 combines with J gene TRBJ2-4, with 10 nucleotides matching TRBD2. Germline CDR1 reads MGHRA; CDR2 reads YSYEKL. V was pared by 0 bases and J by 8 bases, with 10 bases of the junction left unmatched. The CDR3 has 17 residues. CDR3 in amino acids: CASSQDYTSGTGDIQYF. CDR3 DNA sequence: TGCGCCAGCAGCCAAGATTATACTAGCGGGACGGGAGACATTCAGTACTTC.

This clonotype came up many times. The rearrangement joins TRBV3-1 to TRBJ1-5; D is unresolved. The germline V gene has CDR1 LGHDT and CDR2 YNNKEL (reference sequence). Trimming took off 0 bases at V and 5 bases at J, with 8 bases between the two ends. CDR3 length: 14 residues. The CDR3 DNA sequence: TGTGCCAGCAGCCAAGAGGGAAGTCATCAGCCCCAGCATTTT. It translates to CASSQEGSHQPQHF.

This clonotype came up many times. The chain couples TRBV5-1 to TRBJ2-2; D uncertain. V gave up 4 bases and J gave up 1 base, with 14 bases separating them. CDR1 and CDR2 (germline): SGHRS, YFSETQ. The CDR3 extends over 16 amino acids. CDR3 region: CASSPQRSQNTGELFF. CDR3 bases: TGCGCCAGCAGCCCCCAGAGGAGTCAGAACACCGGGGAGCTGTTTTTT.

This clonotype was counted at least ten times. The rearrangement links TRBV3-1 to TRBJ2-1; D gene ambiguous. The CDR3 totals 15 residues. Trimming removed 0 bases from V and 5 bases from J, with 11 bases in between. The germline CDR1 and CDR2 sequences are LGHDT and YNNKEL (reference sequence). Here the CDR3 reads CASSQEASRHNEQFF. In DNA, the CDR3 is TGTGCCAGCAGCCAAGAGGCCTCGCGTCACAATGAGCAGTTCTTC.

This clonotype was counted many times. V usage is TRBV14 and J usage is TRBJ1-5; no clear D gene. With 1 base removed from V and 7 bases from J, the gap between germline ends came to 8 bases. The CDR3 runs 13 residues. The germline V gene encodes CDR1 SGHDN and CDR2 FVKESK. The CDR3 DNA is TGTGCCAGCAGCCAAGGTTTGGGGCAGCCCCAGCATTTT. Its translation: CASSQGLGQPQHF.

In this sample, this clonotype turned up many times. The genes are TRBV19 and TRBJ2-6; 8 nucleotides align to TRBD1. This CDR3 has 19 residues. The trim removed 3 bases at V and 0 bases at J, leaving 10 bases unmatched. CDR1 and CDR2 from the germline V gene are LNHDA and SQIVND (reference sequence). The CDR3 DNA sequence: TGTGCCAGTAGTATGAATCGAGGGACAGGAATCTCTGGGGCCAACGTCCTGACTTTC. Amino acid sequence: CASSMNRGTGISGANVLTF.

In its sample, this clonotype was seen many times. The rearrangement links TRBV6-5 to TRBJ1-2, with D hard to call. Between the trimmed V and J ends, which lost 5 bases and 7 bases, there was a span of 8 bases. Germline V gene data show CDR1 as MNHEY and CDR2 as SVGAGI. The CDR3 is made up of 11 amino acids. DNA for the CDR3: TGTGCCAGCAGTCCCGGATTTGGCTACACCTTC. Translating gives CASSPGFGYTF.

This clonotype was seen many times. The chain couples TRBV7-7 to TRBJ2-5; D may match TRBD1 or TRBD2 (5 bases each). Germline assignment: CDR1 SSHAT and CDR2 FNYEAQ (reference sequence). The length of the CDR3 is 15 residues. Deletions cut 0 bases from V and 3 bases from J, with 11 bases between. CDR3 residues: CASSLAGTGKETQYF. CDR3 nucleotide sequence: TGTGCCAGCAGCTTAGCGGGGACGGGTAAAGAGACCCAGTACTTC.

This chain uses TRBV28 with TRBJ2-7; possibly TRBD1 or TRBD2 for D (5 bases each). V gave up 5 bases and J gave up 5 bases, with 13 bases separating them. This CDR3 is built from 13 residues. CDR1 and CDR2 from the germline V gene are MDHEN and SYDVKM. The CDR3 protein is CASSGTPLNEQYF. DNA of the CDR3: TGTGCCAGCAGTGGGACGCCACTCAACGAGCAGTACTTC.

This clonotype was counted ten times or more. CDR3 sequence reads: CASSLGGGRTGELFF. For the CDR3, the DNA is TGTGCCAGCAGCTTAGGAGGGGGGCGGACCGGGGAGCTGTTTTTT. The V gene is TRBV7-8, the J gene TRBJ2-2; the D gene could be TRBD1 or TRBD2 (6 bases each). Between the trimmed V and J ends, which lost 1 base and 5 bases, there was a span of 11 bases. From germline, CDR1 is SGHVS and CDR2 FQNEAQ. The CDR3 is 15 residues long. The full variable domain, completed using reference TRBV7-8 and TRBJ2-2, is GAGVSQSPRYKVAKRGQDVALRCDPISGHVSLFWYQQALGQGPEFLTYFQNEAQLDKSGLPSDRFFAERPEGSVSTLKIQRTQQEDSAVYLCASSLGGGRTGELFFGEGSRLTVL.

At least ten counts were recorded for this clonotype. The rearrangement joins TRBV18 to TRBJ1-2; D may be TRBD1 (5 bases). Germline loops: CDR1 KGHSH, CDR2 LQKENI. Trimming left V 1 base short and J 5 bases short, with 23 bases between. The CDR3 length is 18 residues. The CDR3 coding sequence is TGTGCCAGCTCACCACGTCTAACAGGACAAGAAGATTTTTATGGCTACACCTTC. It specifies CASSPRLTGQEDFYGYTF.

This clonotype was picked up a small number of times. This rearrangement joins TRBV2 to TRBJ1-4; the match to TRBD1 covers 8 bases. The CDR3 consists of 14 residues. V lost 3 bases and J lost 7; bases outside the gene matches: 4. Germline V gene data show CDR1 as SNHLY and CDR2 as FYNNEI. CDR3 DNA: TGTGCCAGCAGTGACGTCAGGGGGCCTGAAAAACTGTTTTTT. This gives the protein CASSDVRGPEKLFF. Based on the CDR3 plus reference TRBV2 and TRBJ1-4, the full variable domain is EPEVTQTPSHQVTQMGQEVILRCVPISNHLYFYWYRQILGQKVEFLVSFYNNEISEKSEIFDDQFSVERPDGSNFTLKIRSTKLEDSAMYFCASSDVRGPEKLFFGSGTQLSVL.